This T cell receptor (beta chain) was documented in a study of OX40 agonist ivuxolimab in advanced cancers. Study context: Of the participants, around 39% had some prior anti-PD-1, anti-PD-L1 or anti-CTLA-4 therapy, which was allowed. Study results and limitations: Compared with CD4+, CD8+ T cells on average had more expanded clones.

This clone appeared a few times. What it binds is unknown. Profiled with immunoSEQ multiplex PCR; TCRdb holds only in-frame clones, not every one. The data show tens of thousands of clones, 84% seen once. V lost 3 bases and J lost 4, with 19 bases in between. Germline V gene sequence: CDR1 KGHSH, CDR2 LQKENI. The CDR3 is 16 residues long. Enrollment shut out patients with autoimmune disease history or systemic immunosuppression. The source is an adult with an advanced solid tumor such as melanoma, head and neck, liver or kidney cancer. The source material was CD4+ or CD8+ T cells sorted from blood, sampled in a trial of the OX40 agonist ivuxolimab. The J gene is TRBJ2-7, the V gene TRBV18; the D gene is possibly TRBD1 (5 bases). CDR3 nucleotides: TGTGCCAGCTCACCGCTCCAGACAGATTTCCCGTACGAGCAGTACTTC. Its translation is CASSPLQTDFPYEQYF.